The sequence of this T cell receptor beta chain was determined in a study of CD8 T cells in ankylosing spondylitis (dated by TCRdb to the late 2010s). Study-level background: The study set out to find disease-linked TCR variants by profiling T cell receptor beta repertoires in ankylosing spondylitis patients and healthy donors. The whole study cohort included under 140 healthy donors and around 25 ankylosing spondylitis patients. Peripheral blood was sampled, and synovial fluid was additionally collected from ankylosing spondylitis patients.

Sequencing took place on an Illumina HiSeq 2500. Quantitative 5'-RACE with molecular barcodes was the method used to prepare the TCR beta libraries. Per the original workflow: Disease-linked TCR variants were identified with a new computational method built on a probabilistic model of VDJ rearrangement. TCRdb reran the public reads through fastp at Q25 and MiXCR, keeping productive beta chains. Identical CDR3 protein sequences are pooled into one entry, listed with their most common genes and DNA. The V and J calls were determined by TCRdb, not by the authors. Within this sample are about 240,000 distinct CDR3 sequences, with roughly a quarter of them counted one time only. Jointly, the top ten make up approximately 0.61% of the sample. Paper-wide results and their limitations: The disease-linked clones were reported as significantly enriched in matched synovial fluid samples from ankylosing spondylitis patients. A TCR beta motif of about eight highly homologous amino acid variants appeared characteristic of blood from ankylosing spondylitis patients. Some motif variants had previously been reported in the synovial fluid and blood of reactive arthritis patients, which suggests shared mechanisms of disease initiation. The disease-linked clones showed a CD8+ phenotype and occurred at relatively low frequencies in peripheral blood.

This clonotype was seen repeatedly, ten times or more. Its antigen is not yet known. Base qualities are not at hand, and no much larger clone is one base apart. The cysteine opens and the phenylalanine closes a CDR3 of 14 amino acids. This entry keeps only the CDR3 DNA: 42 bases, framed from base 1. The trim is 5 bases for V and 2 bases for J, with a gap of 13 bases between the germline ends. The germline V gene specifies ENHRY as CDR1 and SYGVKD as CDR2. The chain uses TRBV10-3 and TRBJ2-7, with the D segment possibly TRBD1 or TRBD2, each aligning over 5 bases. This sequence was found in a male donor with ankylosing spondylitis or in good health (not recorded which). Sequenced: blood, either unsorted or a sorted T cell fraction (not recorded which). The CDR3 region has the sequence CAISTGTAAYEQYF. The sequence in DNA is TGTGCCATCAGTACGGGGACGGCTGCCTACGAGCAGTACTTC.